The entry below describes one T cell receptor (beta chain). What it recognizes is unknown. Each donor's status was that of a healthy bone marrow donor. This record belongs to a study of cytomegalovirus exposure and HLA in healthy donors. Study observations and caveats: Reportedly, diagnosis of cytomegalovirus status by the classifier showed high specificity and sensitivity.

The CDR3 contains 14 residues. CDR1 is SGHDT, CDR2 YYEEEE, per germline. V shed 0 bases, J shed 4 bases, and the junction held 3 bases outside the gene matches. PCR amplification relied on 60 Vbeta primers (plus 13 Jbeta primers). Using immunoSEQ multiplex PCR, the repertoire was profiled, and TCRdb retains in-frame clones only, with some absent. The data contain fewer than 90,000 clones, roughly 79% of them singletons. The chain joins TRBV5-6 to TRBJ2-5, with TRBD1 matching over 7 bases. The receptor was isolated from a female donor in good health and CMV-seronegative. Material: PBMCs. CDR3 residues: CASSLGGGGETQYF. CDR3 bases: TGTGCCAGCAGCTTGGGAGGGGGCGGAGAGACCCAGTACTTC.